A single sample is the source of the 3 T cell receptor beta chains below, sequenced in a study of cytomegalovirus exposure and HLA in healthy donors. Researchers ran the PCR with 60 Vbeta and 13 Jbeta primers. TCRdb's copy holds only in-frame clones and misses some; the assay was immunoSEQ multiplex PCR. Found here are approximately 120,000 clones, approximately 75% of them singletons; the top ten hold around 3%. The sequencing sample was made of PBMCs. All receptors derive from a woman aged 45-59 years in good health and CMV-seronegative.

The sample holds a few counts of this clone. The rearrangement links TRBV9 to TRBJ1-1, with 9 nucleotides matching TRBD1. J was trimmed by 4 bases and V by 3 bases; bases with no gene match: 4. Germline assignment: CDR1 SGDLS and CDR2 YYNGEE. The CDR3 sequence is 14 residues long. The CDR3 protein is CASSEQGAGTEAFF. In DNA, the CDR3 is TGTGCCAGCAGCGAACAGGGGGCGGGCACTGAAGCTTTCTTT.

The chain combines TRBV6-4 with TRBJ1-5; maybe TRBD1 (6 bases). Germline lookup yields CDR1 MRHNA and CDR2 SNTAGT. The CDR3 loop spans 15 amino acids. With 0 bases removed from V and 6 bases from J, the gap between germline ends came to 12 bases. CDR3 loop: CASSDSKGGSQPQHF. For the CDR3, the DNA is TGTGCCAGCAGTGACTCAAAGGGGGGGTCTCAGCCCCAGCATTTT.

Remarks on this clone: At one of its ends the junction is not consistent with the germline gene, which may arise from a read error. The V call is TRBV7-7, the J call TRBJ1-2, with a weak D call TRBD1 (6 bases). Looked up from germline, CDR1 is SSHAT and CDR2 is FNYEAQ (reference sequence). The CDR3 is 14 residues long. Here the CDR3 DNA reads TGTGCTAGCAGCGCGAAAGGGGGATACTATGGCTACACCTTC. It yields the protein CASSAKGGYYGYTF.